This T cell receptor (beta chain) is from a study of spatial heterogeneity in lung cancer. Study-wide background: Consistently, beta-chain sequences turned up in larger numbers than alpha-chain sequences did.

The study tagged each TCR cDNA molecule with a unique molecular identifier. In TCRdb, the 5' RACE reads were re-called with MiXCR into one record per CDR3 protein. The data hold approximately 52,000 distinct CDR3 sequences, with more than 6.5% observed a single time. Time point denoted: sample taken at primary tumor resection. TCRs were sequenced from unsorted whole RNA of tumor, nontumor lung or PBMC. Untreated early-stage non-small cell lung cancer patients, fewer than 85 in total, were the donors. Regarding the study as a whole: Blood contained ubiquitous expanded tumor TCRs more at resection than at follow-up.

The V gene lost 0 bases and the J gene lost 6 bases, with 9 bases spanning the gap. CDR3 length: 14 amino acids. Germline V gives CDR1 MNHEY, CDR2 SMNVEV (reference sequence). This clonotype showed up many times. The antigen is unknown. J is TRBJ2-1 and V is TRBV27; D uncertain. Specimen: PBMCs, collected at surgery. This clonotype was obtained from a female donor with early-stage non-small cell lung cancer. The chain's CDR3 is CASSLSMAGNEQFF. The CDR3 DNA is TGTGCCAGCAGTTTATCGATGGCAGGCAATGAGCAGTTCTTC.